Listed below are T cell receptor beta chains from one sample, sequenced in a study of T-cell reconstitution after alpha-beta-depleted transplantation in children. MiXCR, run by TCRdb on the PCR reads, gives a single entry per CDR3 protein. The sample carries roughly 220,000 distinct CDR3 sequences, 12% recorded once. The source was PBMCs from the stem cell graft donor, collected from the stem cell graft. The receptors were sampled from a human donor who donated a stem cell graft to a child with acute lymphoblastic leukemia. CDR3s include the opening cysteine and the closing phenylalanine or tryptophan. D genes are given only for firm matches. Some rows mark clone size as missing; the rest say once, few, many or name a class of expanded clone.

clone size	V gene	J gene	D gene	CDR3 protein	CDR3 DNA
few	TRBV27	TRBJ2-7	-	CASSYSGQLYEQYF	TGTGCCAGCAGTTATAGCGGACAGCTCTACGAGCAGTACTTC
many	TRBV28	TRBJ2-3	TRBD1	CASSPRTGGIDTQYF	TGTGCCAGCAGTCCCCGGACAGGGGGCATAGATACGCAGTATTTT
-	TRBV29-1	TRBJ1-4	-	CSGGIFGEKLFF	TGCAGCGGAGGGATCTTTGGCGAAAAACTGTTTTTT
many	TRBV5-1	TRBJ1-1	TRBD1	CASSLDGQAGTEAFF	TGCGCCAGCAGCTTGGACGGACAGGCTGGGACTGAAGCTTTCTTT
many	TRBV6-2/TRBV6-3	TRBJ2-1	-	CASIGGTPMGNEQFF	TGTGCCAGCATTGGGGGAACCCCTATGGGCAATGAGCAGTTCTTC
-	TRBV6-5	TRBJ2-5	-	CASSYSWAYQETQYF	TGTGCCAGCAGTTACTCATGGGCCTACCAAGAGACCCAGTACTTC
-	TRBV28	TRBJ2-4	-	CASSSQGRRNIQYF	TGTGCCAGCAGTTCACAGGGCCGGAGAAACATTCAGTACTTC
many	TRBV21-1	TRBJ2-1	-	CASSRWTVAYNEQFF	TGTGCCAGCAGCAGATGGACCGTGGCCTACAATGAGCAGTTCTTC
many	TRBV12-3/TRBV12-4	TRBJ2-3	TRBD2	CASSWTSFTDTQYF	TGTGCCAGCAGTTGGACTAGCTTCACAGATACGCAGTATTTT
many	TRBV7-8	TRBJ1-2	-	CASSLVNTAVGYTF	TGTGCCAGCAGCTTAGTCAATACTGCTGTGGGCTACACCTTC
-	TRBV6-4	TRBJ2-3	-	CASSDGMRDTDTQYF	TGTGCCAGCAGTGACGGGATGAGAGACACAGATACGCAGTATTTT
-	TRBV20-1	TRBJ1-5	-	CSARGRGGNQPQHF	TGCAGTGCTAGAGGTCGGGGGGGGAATCAGCCCCAGCATTTT
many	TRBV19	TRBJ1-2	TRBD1	CASSTHYAGTGRGYTF	TGTGCCAGTAGTACCCATTATGCCGGGACAGGGCGAGGCTACACCTTC
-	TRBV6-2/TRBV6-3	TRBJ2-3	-	CASRSDYSDTQYF	TGTGCCAGCAGATCGGACTATTCGGATACGCAGTATTTT
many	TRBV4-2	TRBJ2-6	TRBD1	CASSQVSGQGWESWSGANVLTF	TGTGCCAGCAGCCAAGTTTCTGGACAGGGGTGGGAAAGTTGGTCTGGGGCCAACGTCCTGACTTTC
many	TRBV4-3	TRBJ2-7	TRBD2	CASSQDASGIYEQYF	TGCGCCAGCAGCCAAGATGCTAGCGGGATCTACGAGCAGTACTTC
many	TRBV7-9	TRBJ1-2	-	CASSLADSSVNYGYTF	TGTGCCAGCAGCTTAGCGGACAGCTCCGTTAACTATGGCTACACCTTC
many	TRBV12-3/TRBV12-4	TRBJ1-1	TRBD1	CASSFGQVEAFF	TGTGCCAGCAGTTTTGGACAGGTAGAAGCTTTCTTT
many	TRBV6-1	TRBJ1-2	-	CASSDIGTREGYTF	TGTGCCAGCAGTGATATTGGGACCAGAGAAGGCTACACCTTC
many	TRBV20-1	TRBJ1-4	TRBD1	CSARGQGRATNEKLFF	TGCAGTGCTAGAGGACAGGGAAGGGCAACTAATGAAAAACTGTTTTTT
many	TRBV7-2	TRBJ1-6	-	CASSLVSAYNSPLHF	TGTGCCAGCAGCTTAGTTTCAGCGTATAATTCACCCCTCCACTTT
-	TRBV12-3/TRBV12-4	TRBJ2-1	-	CASSPNGLDNLYNEQFF	TGTGCCAGCAGCCCCAACGGTTTGGACAACCTCTACAATGAGCAGTTCTTC
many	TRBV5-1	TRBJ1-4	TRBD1	CASSLYLTGGESKKLFF	TGCGCCAGCAGCTTGTACCTAACAGGGGGCGAATCGAAAAAACTGTTTTTT
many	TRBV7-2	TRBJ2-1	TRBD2	CASSPTASGRNEQFF	TGTGCCAGCAGCCCCACGGCTAGCGGGAGGAATGAGCAGTTCTTC
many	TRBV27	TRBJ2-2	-	CASSPTTGELFF	TGTGCCAGCAGTCCCACTACCGGGGAGCTGTTTTTT
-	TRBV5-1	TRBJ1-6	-	CASRSGGSYNSPLHF	TGCGCCAGCCGCTCGGGGGGCTCCTATAATTCACCCCTCCACTTT
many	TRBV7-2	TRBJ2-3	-	CASSLGIGTDTQYF	TGTGCCAGCAGCTTAGGTATCGGCACAGATACGCAGTATTTT
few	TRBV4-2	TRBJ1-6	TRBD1	CASSPDRGNANSPLHF	TGTGCCAGCAGCCCCGACAGGGGGAATGCTAATTCACCCCTCCACTTT
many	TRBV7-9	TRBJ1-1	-	CASSLGESNEAFF	TGTGCCAGCAGCTTGGGGGAATCTAATGAAGCTTTCTTT
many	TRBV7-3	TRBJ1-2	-	CASSLSPTVSSYGYTF	TGTGCCAGCAGCTTGTCCCCGACAGTCTCGAGCTATGGCTACACCTTC
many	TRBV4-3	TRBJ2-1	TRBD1	CASSRDRGNYNEQFF	TGCGCCAGCTCCCGGGACAGGGGGAACTACAATGAGCAGTTCTTC
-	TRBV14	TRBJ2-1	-	CASSQGLNNEQFF	TGTGCCAGCAGCCAAGGACTGAACAATGAGCAGTTCTTC
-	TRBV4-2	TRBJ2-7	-	CASSSGLRGTYEQYF	TGTGCCAGCAGCAGTGGTTTACGGGGCACCTACGAGCAGTACTTC
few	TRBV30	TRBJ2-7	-	CALDRVWDEQYF	TGTGCCCTGGACAGAGTTTGGGACGAGCAGTACTTC
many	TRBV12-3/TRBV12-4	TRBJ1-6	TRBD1	CASSLIQGSSPLHF	TGTGCCAGCAGTTTAATACAGGGGAGTTCACCCCTCCACTTT
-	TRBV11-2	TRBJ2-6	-	CASSLVGGPPLSGANVLTF	TGTGCCAGCAGCTTAGTTGGGGGACCCCCACTCTCTGGGGCCAACGTCCTGACTTTC
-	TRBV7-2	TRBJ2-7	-	CASSATWGSQVEQYF	TGTGCCAGCAGCGCGACATGGGGGTCGCAGGTCGAGCAGTACTTC
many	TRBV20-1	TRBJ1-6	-	CSARTPLDSSYNSPLHF	TGCAGTGCTAGAACCCCCCTCGACAGCTCCTATAATTCACCCCTCCACTTT
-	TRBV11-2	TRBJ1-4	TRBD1	CASSKYRQGPNEKLFF	TGTGCCAGCAGCAAATACCGACAGGGTCCTAATGAAAAACTGTTTTTT
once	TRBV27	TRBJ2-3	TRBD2	CASSPTSGPMTSTDTQYF	TGTGCCAGCAGCCCGACTAGCGGGCCTATGACTAGCACAGATACGCAGTATTTT
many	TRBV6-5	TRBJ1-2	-	CASSYSRTPDNYGYTF	TGTGCCAGCAGTTACTCAAGAACACCCGATAACTATGGCTACACCTTC
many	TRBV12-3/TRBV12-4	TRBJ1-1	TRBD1	CASSLGGQGAEAFF	TGTGCCAGCAGTTTAGGGGGACAGGGGGCTGAAGCTTTCTTT
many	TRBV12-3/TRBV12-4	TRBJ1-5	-	CASSFPGQPQHF	TGTGCCAGCAGTTTCCCCGGGCAGCCCCAGCATTTT
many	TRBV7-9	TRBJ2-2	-	CASIKGPERNTGELFF	TGTGCCAGCATCAAGGGACCGGAGCGGAACACCGGGGAGCTGTTTTTT
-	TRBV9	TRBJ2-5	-	CASSSLGLHQETQYF	TGTGCCAGCAGCTCCCTTGGGCTTCACCAAGAGACCCAGTACTTC
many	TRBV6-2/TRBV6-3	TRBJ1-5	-	CASSYSTGSNQPQHF	TGTGCCAGCAGTTACTCAACGGGTTCCAATCAGCCCCAGCATTTT
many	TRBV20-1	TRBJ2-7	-	CSAQTGFHEQYF	TGCAGTGCTCAGACAGGCTTCCACGAGCAGTACTTC
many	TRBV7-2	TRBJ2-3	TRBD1	CASSSLWTGGADTQYF	TGTGCCAGCAGCTCCCTTTGGACAGGGGGGGCAGATACGCAGTATTTT
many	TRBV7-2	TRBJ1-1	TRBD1	CASSLGTGVGDTEAFF	TGTGCCAGCAGCTTAGGGACAGGGGTTGGGGACACTGAAGCTTTCTTT
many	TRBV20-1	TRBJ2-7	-	CSASGGRAYEQYF	TGCAGTGCTAGTGGCGGACGGGCCTACGAGCAGTACTTC
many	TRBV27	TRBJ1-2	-	CASSTLDRSGGYTF	TGTGCCAGCAGTACCCTTGACAGGTCGGGTGGCTACACCTTC
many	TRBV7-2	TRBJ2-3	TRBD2	CASSLLAGGLADTQYF	TGTGCCAGCAGCCTACTAGCGGGGGGGCTGGCAGATACGCAGTATTTT
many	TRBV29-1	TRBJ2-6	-	CSVATGPAISGANVLTF	TGCAGCGTTGCGACAGGCCCAGCAATTTCTGGGGCCAACGTCCTGACTTTC
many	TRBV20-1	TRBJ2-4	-	CSARDEGVRAKNIQYF	TGCAGTGCTAGAGATGAGGGCGTCAGAGCCAAAAACATTCAGTACTTC